This entry is about one TCR beta chain. Its cognate antigen is unknown. The sequencing template was cDNA reverse transcribed from extracted RNA. Sequenced by immunoSEQ multiplex PCR; TCRdb stores in-frame clones only, minus some. The data show some 120,000 clones, around 60% seen once. The source of the sample is a study of CD8+ T cells in alopecia areata. Study findings and constraints: Numerous clones, expanded in lesions, remained in scalp and blood during tofacitinib. Sequencing of scalp samples also includes resident alphabeta T cells from normal skin.

The treatment denotes: oral pan-JAK inhibitor, 5-10 mg twice daily. The CDR3 spans 15 residues. Germline V gene data show CDR1 as MGHRA and CDR2 as YSYEKL. Trimming stripped 1 base from V and 1 base from J, with 10 bases between. This sequence originates from a human donor with alopecia areata. The sample was CD4+ T cells sorted from blood, taken at week 4, from a patient treated with tofacitinib. This chain uses TRBV4-1 with TRBJ2-5; no definite D call. This CDR3 reads CASSQVRRIQETQYF. The CDR3 bases are TGCGCCAGCAGCCAAGTCCGACGGATCCAAGAGACCCAGTACTTC.